A single T cell receptor beta chain is shown here with its context. This CDR3 comprises 15 residues. V shed 1 base and J shed 4 bases, with 13 bases lying between them. Per germline, CDR1 LGHNA and CDR2 YSLEER. Here immunoSEQ multiplex PCR was the method, and the copy in TCRdb shows in-frame clones only, minus some. The sample yields a few hundred thousand clones, about 91% seen once. This sample is part of a study of blood T cell repertoires in COVID-19. The TCR was taken from a woman aged 40 to 55 with acute COVID-19. The source material was PBMCs or T cells enriched from blood (not recorded which). The chain is built from TRBV4-3 and TRBJ1-2, with TRBD1 as a possible D gene (5 bases). CDR3 sequence: CASSQVVQGGYGYTF. CDR3 nucleotides: TGCGCCAGCAGCCAAGTAGTTCAGGGAGGCTATGGCTACACCTTC.